The next 3 T cell receptor beta chains were all read from a single sample in a study of blood T cell repertoires in COVID-19. Sequencing was performed with immunoSEQ multiplex PCR; in TCRdb, only in-frame clones are kept and a portion is missing. The table shows just over 350,000 clones, with 75% to 90% occurring only once. The specimen was peripheral blood. All receptors come from a woman between 55 and 75 years old with COVID-19, enrolled during active disease.

The chain employs TRBV5-3 and TRBJ2-3, with 10 bases that match TRBD1. TRBV5-3 is treated as an ORF (open reading frame) with a function not yet certain. V was clipped by 7 bases and J by 0 bases; unmatched bases: 17. The CDR3 is made up of 19 amino acids. CDR3 loop: CARFRRGQGRLTSTDTQYF. The CDR3 coding sequence is TGTGCCAGATTCAGGAGGGGACAGGGGAGATTAACTAGCACAGATACGCAGTATTTT.

Remarks on this clone: The sample contains more than one DNA sequence encoding this CDR3. J is TRBJ1-1 and V is TRBV19; D call uncertain. This CDR3 contains 13 residues. The V gene lost 3 bases and the J gene lost 2 bases, with 7 bases spanning the gap. Germline assignment: CDR1 LNHDA and CDR2 SQIVND (reference sequence). As DNA, the CDR3 is TGTGCCAGTAGTATTTCAGGAAACACTGAAGCTTTCTTT. Its protein is CASSISGNTEAFF. Supplemented by reference TRBV19 and TRBJ1-1, the full variable domain reads DGGITQSPKYLFRKEGQNVTLSCEQNLNHDAMYWYRQDPGQGLRLIYYSQIVNDFQKGDIAEGYSVSREKKESFPLTVTSAQKNPTAFYLCASSISGNTEAFFGQGTRLTVV.

This clone was found many times. The genes are TRBV5-6 and TRBJ1-1, with TRBD1 as a possible D gene (5 bases). The CDR3 sequence is 16 residues long. Germline CDR1 is SGHDT and CDR2 is YYEEEE. Trimming took 0 bases from V and 4 from J, leaving 16 bases between them. The DNA of the CDR3 is TGTGCCAGCAGCTTGGACAGGCGCAGTCTTTTCACTGAAGCTTTCTTT. Amino acids: CASSLDRRSLFTEAFF.